The 5 T cell receptor beta chains in this list originate from one sample, sequenced in a study of blood T cell repertoires in COVID-19. Sequencing was performed with immunoSEQ multiplex PCR; in TCRdb, only in-frame clones are kept and a portion is missing. The profile shows over 250,000 clones, over 75% of them singletons. The sequenced sample was peripheral blood. These receptors came from a human donor in a cohort sampled during active COVID-19.

Points on this clone: Other nucleotide sequences in the sample specify the same CDR3. The chain recombines TRBV7-3 with TRBJ2-6; D is possibly TRBD2 (6 bases). Germline V gene data show CDR1 as SGHTA and CDR2 as FQGTGA. The CDR3 consists of 15 residues. The V end lost 5 bases, the J end lost 0 bases, and 8 bases lay between the germline ends. The CDR3 spells CASSPGGSGANVLTF. CDR3 nucleotide sequence: TGTGCCAGCAGCCCCGGGGGCTCTGGGGCCAACGTCCTGACTTTC.

Comment on this clone: At one boundary the junction diverges from the germline segment, which might be a read error. The chain recombines TRBV3-1 (or the pseudogene TRBV3-2) with TRBJ2-4; 8 bases agree with TRBD1. Germline lookup yields CDR1 LGHDT and CDR2 YNNKEL (reference sequence). This CDR3 comprises 12 residues. The CDR3 spells CASSQGTGQVNF. The DNA for the CDR3 is TGTGCCAGCAGCCAAGGAACGGGACAGGTTAACTTC.

The genes are TRBV28 and TRBJ1-1, with D maybe TRBD1 (6 bases). CDR1 and CDR2 from the germline V gene are MDHEN and SYDVKM. CDR3 length: 16 residues. V dropped 6 bases and J dropped 2 bases, with 19 bases sitting between them. The DNA for the CDR3 is TGTGCCAGCAGCCCCTTCTCCGGACAGACTAACACTGAAGCTTTCTTT. Protein: CASSPFSGQTNTEAFF.

The chain joins TRBV18 to TRBJ2-6; D not certain. V dropped 2 bases and J dropped 0 bases, with 5 bases sitting between them. Per germline, CDR1 KGHSH and CDR2 LQKENI. The CDR3 has 15 residues. CDR3 sequence (DNA): TGTGCCAGCTCACCAACGAGCTCTGGGGCCAACGTCCTGACTTTC. Its protein is CASSPTSSGANVLTF.

The chain employs TRBV28 and TRBJ2-7; tentative D call: TRBD2 (6 bases). The V and J ends lost 7 bases and 2 bases respectively, with 15 bases between them. Germline loops: CDR1 MDHEN, CDR2 SYDVKM. The CDR3 length is 14 residues. Here the CDR3 DNA reads TGTGCCAGCAAACTTAGCGGAGTTCCCTACGAGCAGTACTTC. Encoded protein: CASKLSGVPYEQYF.